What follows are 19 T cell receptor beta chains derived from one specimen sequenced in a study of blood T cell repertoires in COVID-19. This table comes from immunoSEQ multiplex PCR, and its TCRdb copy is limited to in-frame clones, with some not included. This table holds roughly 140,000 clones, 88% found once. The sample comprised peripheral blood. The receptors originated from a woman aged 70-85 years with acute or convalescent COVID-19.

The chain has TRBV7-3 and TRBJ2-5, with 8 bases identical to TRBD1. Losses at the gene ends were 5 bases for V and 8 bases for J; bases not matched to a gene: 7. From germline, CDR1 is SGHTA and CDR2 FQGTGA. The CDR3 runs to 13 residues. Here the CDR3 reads CASSAYPGGTQYF. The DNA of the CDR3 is TGTGCCAGCAGCGCCTACCCAGGGGGCACCCAGTACTTC.

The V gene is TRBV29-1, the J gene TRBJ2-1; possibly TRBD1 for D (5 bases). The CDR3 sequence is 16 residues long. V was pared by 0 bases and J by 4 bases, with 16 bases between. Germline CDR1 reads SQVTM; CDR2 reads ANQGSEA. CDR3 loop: CSVEDEDKIPYNEQFF. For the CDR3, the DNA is TGCAGCGTTGAAGATGAGGACAAGATCCCTTACAATGAGCAGTTCTTC.

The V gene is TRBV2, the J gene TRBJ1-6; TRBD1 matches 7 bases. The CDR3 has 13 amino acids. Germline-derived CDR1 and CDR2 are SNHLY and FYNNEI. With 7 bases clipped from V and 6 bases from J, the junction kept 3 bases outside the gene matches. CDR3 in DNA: TGTGCCAGCAAGGGACAGTTTAATTCACCCCTCCACTTT. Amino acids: CASKGQFNSPLHF. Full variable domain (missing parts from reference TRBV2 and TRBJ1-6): EPEVTQTPSHQVTQMGQEVILRCVPISNHLYFYWYRQILGQKVEFLVSFYNNEISEKSEIFDDQFSVERPDGSNFTLKIRSTKLEDSAMYFCASKGQFNSPLHFGNGTRLTVT.

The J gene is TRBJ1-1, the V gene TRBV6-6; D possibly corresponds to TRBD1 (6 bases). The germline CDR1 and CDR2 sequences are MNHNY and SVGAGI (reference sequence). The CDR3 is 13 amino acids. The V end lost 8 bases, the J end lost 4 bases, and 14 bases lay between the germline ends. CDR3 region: CASLNRDGTEAFF. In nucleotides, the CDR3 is TGTGCCAGCCTAAACAGGGACGGCACTGAAGCTTTCTTT.

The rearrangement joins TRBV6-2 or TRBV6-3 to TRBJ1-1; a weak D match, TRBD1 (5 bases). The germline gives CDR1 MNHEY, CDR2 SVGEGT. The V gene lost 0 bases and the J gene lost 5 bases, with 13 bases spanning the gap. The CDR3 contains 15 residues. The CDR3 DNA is TGTGCCAGCAGTTACTCCCGGGGGGGGGAAACTGAAGCTTTCTTT. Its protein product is CASSYSRGGETEAFF.

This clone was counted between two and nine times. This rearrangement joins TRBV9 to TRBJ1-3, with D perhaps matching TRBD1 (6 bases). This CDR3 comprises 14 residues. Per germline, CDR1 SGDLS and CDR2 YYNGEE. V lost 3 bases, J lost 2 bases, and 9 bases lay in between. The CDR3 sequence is CASSGGTPGNTIYF. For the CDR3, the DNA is TGTGCCAGCAGCGGTGGGACACCTGGAAACACCATATATTTT.

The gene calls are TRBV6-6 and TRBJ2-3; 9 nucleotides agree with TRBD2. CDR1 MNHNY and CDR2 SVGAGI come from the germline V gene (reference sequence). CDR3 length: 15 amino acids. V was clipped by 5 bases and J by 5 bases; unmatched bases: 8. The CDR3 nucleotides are TGTGCCAGCAGTACAAGCGGGGGGAGGGGAGATACGCAGTATTTT. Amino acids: CASSTSGGRGDTQYF.

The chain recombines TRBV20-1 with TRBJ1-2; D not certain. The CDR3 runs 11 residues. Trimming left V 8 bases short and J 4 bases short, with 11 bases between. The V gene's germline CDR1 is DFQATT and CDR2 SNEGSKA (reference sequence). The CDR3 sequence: CSTRNSYGYTF. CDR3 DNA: TGCAGTACGAGGAATAGCTATGGCTACACCTTC.

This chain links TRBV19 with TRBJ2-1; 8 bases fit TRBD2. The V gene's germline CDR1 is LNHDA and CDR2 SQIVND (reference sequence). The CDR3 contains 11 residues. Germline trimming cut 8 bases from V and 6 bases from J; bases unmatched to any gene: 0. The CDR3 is CASRGGNEQFF. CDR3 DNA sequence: TGTGCCAGTCGGGGGGGCAATGAGCAGTTCTTC.

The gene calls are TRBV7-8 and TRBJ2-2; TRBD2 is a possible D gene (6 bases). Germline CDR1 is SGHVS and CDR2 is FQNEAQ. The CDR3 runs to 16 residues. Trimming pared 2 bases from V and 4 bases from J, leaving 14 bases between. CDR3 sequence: CASSLMGGILTGELFF. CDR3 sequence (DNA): TGTGCCAGCAGCTTAATGGGAGGAATCCTCACCGGGGAGCTGTTTTTT.

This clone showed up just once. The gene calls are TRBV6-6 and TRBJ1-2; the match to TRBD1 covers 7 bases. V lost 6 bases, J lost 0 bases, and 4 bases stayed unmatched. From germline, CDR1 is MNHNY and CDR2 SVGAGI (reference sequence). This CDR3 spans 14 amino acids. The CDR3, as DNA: TGTGCCAGCAGATCAGGGGGAGCTAACTATGGCTACACCTTC. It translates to CASRSGGANYGYTF.

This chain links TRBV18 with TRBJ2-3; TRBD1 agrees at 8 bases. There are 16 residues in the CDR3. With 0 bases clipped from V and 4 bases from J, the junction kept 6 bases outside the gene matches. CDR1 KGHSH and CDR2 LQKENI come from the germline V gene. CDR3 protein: CASSPPRTGGSDTQYF. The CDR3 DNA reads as TGTGCCAGCTCACCACCTAGAACAGGGGGATCAGATACGCAGTATTTT.

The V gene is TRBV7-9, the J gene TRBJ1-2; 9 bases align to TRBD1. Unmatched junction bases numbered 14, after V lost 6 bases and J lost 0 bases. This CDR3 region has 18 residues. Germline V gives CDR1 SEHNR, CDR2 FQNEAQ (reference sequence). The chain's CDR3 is CASRNQGTGSEPNYGYTF. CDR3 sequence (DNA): TGTGCCAGCAGAAACCAAGGGACAGGGTCCGAACCTAACTATGGCTACACCTTC.

Here the CDR3 reads CASSSYPGQGATEQYF. The CDR3, as DNA: TGCGCCAGCAGCTCATATCCGGGACAGGGGGCTACCGAGCAGTACTTC. The chain carries TRBV4-3 and TRBJ2-7; 12 bases map to TRBD1. The CDR3 spans 16 residues. Unmatched junction bases numbered 11, after V lost 5 bases and J lost 6 bases. Looked up from germline, CDR1 is LGHNA and CDR2 is YSLEER.

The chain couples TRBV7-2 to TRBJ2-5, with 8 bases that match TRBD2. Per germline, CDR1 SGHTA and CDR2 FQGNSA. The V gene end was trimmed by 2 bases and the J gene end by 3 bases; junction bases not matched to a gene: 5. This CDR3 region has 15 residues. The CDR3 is CASSLMAGGKETQYF. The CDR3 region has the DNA TGTGCCAGCAGCTTAATGGCGGGGGGTAAAGAGACCCAGTACTTC.

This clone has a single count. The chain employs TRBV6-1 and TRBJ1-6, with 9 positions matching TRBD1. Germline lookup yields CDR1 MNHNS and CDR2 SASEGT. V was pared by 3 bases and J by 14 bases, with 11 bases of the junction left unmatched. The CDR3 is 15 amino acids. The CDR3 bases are TGTGCCAGCAGTGACGTCGCCGGAGGACAGGGGTCCCTCCACTTT. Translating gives CASSDVAGGQGSLHF.

CDR3 in amino acids: CASSLHPGQQYEKLFF. The CDR3 DNA is TGCGCCAGCAGCCTCCACCCGGGACAGCAGTATGAAAAACTGTTTTTT. V is TRBV5-1 and J is TRBJ1-4; 7 bases match TRBD1. Germline V gene data show CDR1 as SGHRS and CDR2 as YFSETQ. The V and J ends lost 4 bases and 6 bases, in that order; junction bases with no gene match: 12. CDR3 length equals 16 residues.

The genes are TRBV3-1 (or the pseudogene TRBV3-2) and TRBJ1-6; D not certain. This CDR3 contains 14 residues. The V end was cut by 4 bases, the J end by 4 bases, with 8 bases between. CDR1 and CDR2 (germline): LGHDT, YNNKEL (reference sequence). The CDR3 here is CASSRDGYNSPLHF. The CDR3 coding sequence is TGTGCCAGCAGCCGAGACGGGTATAATTCACCCCTCCACTTT.

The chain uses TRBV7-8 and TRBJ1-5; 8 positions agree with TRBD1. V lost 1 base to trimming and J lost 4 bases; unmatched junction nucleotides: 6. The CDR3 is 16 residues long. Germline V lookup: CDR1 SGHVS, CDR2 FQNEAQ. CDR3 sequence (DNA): TGTGCCAGCAGCTTAGGGCAGGGGGCGCGTAATCAGCCCCAGCATTTT. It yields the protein CASSLGQGARNQPQHF. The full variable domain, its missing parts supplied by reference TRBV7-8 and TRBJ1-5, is GAGVSQSPRYKVAKRGQDVALRCDPISGHVSLFWYQQALGQGPEFLTYFQNEAQLDKSGLPSDRFFAERPEGSVSTLKIQRTQQEDSAVYLCASSLGQGARNQPQHFGDGTRLSIL.